These 27 T cell receptor beta chains were sequenced from one sample in a study of cytomegalovirus exposure and HLA in healthy donors. Primers: 60 Vbeta forward and 13 Jbeta reverse. Profiling relied on immunoSEQ multiplex PCR, and the TCRdb table lists in-frame clones only, not all of them. Here the sample spans under 110,000 clones, 60% to 85% being singletons. The sequenced material came from PBMCs. The receptors were sampled from a man aged 50 to 60 in good health and CMV-seronegative.

The V call is TRBV28, the J call TRBJ2-7, with 8 nucleotides matching TRBD1. The V gene end was trimmed by 4 bases and the J gene end by 2 bases; junction bases not matched to a gene: 10. CDR1 and CDR2 from the germline V gene are MDHEN and SYDVKM. The CDR3 totals 16 residues. In DNA, the CDR3 is TGTGCCAGCAGTTCTGATGGACAGGGACCTACCTACGAGCAGTACTTC. It translates to CASSSDGQGPTYEQYF.

V usage is TRBV27 and J usage is TRBJ2-5; 9 nucleotides line up with TRBD1. V trimming: 0 bases; J trimming: 3 bases; junction bases outside the gene matches: 2. The CDR3 length is 15 residues. The germline gives CDR1 MNHEY, CDR2 SMNVEV (reference sequence). DNA of the CDR3: TGTGCCAGCAGTTTATCCGGGACAGGGAAAGAGACCCAGTACTTC. Translated: CASSLSGTGKETQYF.

This rearrangement joins TRBV5-6 to TRBJ2-1; 8 bases fit TRBD1. The germline CDR1 and CDR2 sequences are SGHDT and YYEEEE. V shed 1 base, J shed 9 bases, and the junction held 12 bases outside the gene matches. The CDR3 is 16 amino acids. The CDR3, as DNA: TGTGCCAGCAGCTTGAGTGTTGTCAGGGGGCAGGGTGAGCAGTTCTTC. It is translated as CASSLSVVRGQGEQFF.

The CDR3 nucleotides read TGTGCCTGGAGTGCGCGACAGCCTAGGGGCTACACCTTC. As protein: CAWSARQPRGYTF. This rearrangement joins TRBV30 to TRBJ1-2; D may be TRBD1 (5 bases). With 1 base removed from V and 8 bases from J, the gap between germline ends came to 14 bases. There are 13 residues in the CDR3. The germline V gene has CDR1 GTSNPN and CDR2 SVGIG (reference sequence).

V and J are TRBV18 and TRBJ2-2, with D possibly TRBD2 on 6 matching bases. The V gene's germline CDR1 is KGHSH and CDR2 LQKENI. The CDR3 contains 15 residues. Trimming stripped 2 bases from V and 5 bases from J, with 12 bases between. CDR3 sequence (DNA): TGTGCCAGCTCACCAGGGGACTTTGTAACCGGGGAGCTGTTTTTT. As protein: CASSPGDFVTGELFF.

The rearrangement joins TRBV9 to TRBJ1-1; 9 bases agree with TRBD1. CDR3 length: 17 residues. Germline V CDR1 and CDR2: SGDLS, YYNGEE. The V gene end was trimmed by 3 bases and the J gene end by 3 bases; junction bases not matched to a gene: 12. The CDR3 reads CASSEGLWGDRDTEAFF. CDR3 sequence (DNA): TGTGCCAGCAGCGAGGGATTGTGGGGGGACAGGGACACTGAAGCTTTCTTT.

The chain combines TRBV6-1 with TRBJ1-4; D possibly corresponds to TRBD1 (6 bases). This CDR3 comprises 13 residues. Trimming shortened V by 8 bases and J by 9 bases, and 16 bases separated the two germline ends. In germline, CDR1 is MNHNS, CDR2 SASEGT. The CDR3 DNA is TGTGCCAGCCGTACCACAGGGAGCCAAAAACTGTTTTTT. This translates into CASRTTGSQKLFF.

Comment on this clone: Other DNA variants within this sample encode the same CDR3. The V gene is TRBV27, the J gene TRBJ1-1; weak D call: TRBD1 (6 bases). This CDR3 has 14 amino acids. Germline loops: CDR1 MNHEY, CDR2 SMNVEV (reference sequence). V lost 6 bases, J lost 0 bases, and 11 bases lay in between. Written as DNA, the CDR3 is TGTGCCAGCAGAAAACAGGGAATGAACACTGAAGCTTTCTTT. Amino acid sequence: CASRKQGMNTEAFF.

This clone was found once. This sequence joins TRBV5-1 and TRBJ2-1; TRBD1 is a possible D gene (6 bases). This CDR3 comprises 14 residues. Germline loops: CDR1 SGHRS, CDR2 YFSETQ. V dropped 3 bases and J dropped 7 bases, with 14 bases sitting between them. CDR3 coding DNA: TGCGCCAGCAGCTCAAACACACAGGGAAATGAGCAGTTCTTC. This sequence encodes CASSSNTQGNEQFF.

This chain links TRBV18 with TRBJ2-2; 7 bases align to TRBD1. Germline V gene lookup returns CDR1 KGHSH and CDR2 LQKENI. V was clipped by 2 bases and J by 2 bases; unmatched bases: 8. The CDR3 extends over 17 amino acids. CDR3 sequence reads: CASSPVGQAHNTGELFF. Written as DNA, the CDR3 is TGTGCCAGCTCACCAGTAGGACAGGCCCACAACACCGGGGAGCTGTTTTTT.

V is TRBV5-4 and J is TRBJ1-2, with 7 bases matching TRBD1. This CDR3 spans 17 amino acids. The V gene's germline CDR1 is SGHNT and CDR2 YYREEE (reference sequence). V dropped 0 bases and J dropped 1; count of bases not matched to a gene: 9. The CDR3 reads CASSLGGSGGNNYGYTF. In DNA form, the CDR3 reads TGTGCCAGCAGCTTGGGAGGGTCAGGGGGTAATAACTATGGCTACACCTTC.

The chain uses TRBV9 and TRBJ2-4; a weak D match, TRBD2 (6 bases). V was cut by 0 bases and J by 2 bases, with 15 bases left in between. This CDR3 contains 17 residues. The V gene's germline CDR1 is SGDLS and CDR2 YYNGEE. This chain's CDR3 is CASSVGVGTQTKNIQYF. The CDR3 coding sequence is TGTGCCAGCAGCGTAGGGGTAGGGACTCAGACCAAAAACATTCAGTACTTC.

Only one count was recorded for this clone. J is TRBJ2-5 and V is TRBV25-1; 9 nucleotides line up with TRBD1. CDR3 length equals 15 residues. The germline gives CDR1 MGHDK, CDR2 SYGVNS. J lost 2 bases, V lost 3 bases, and 4 bases had no gene match. This chain's CDR3 is CASSDSGTGQETQYF. The CDR3 DNA follows: TGTGCCAGCAGTGACTCCGGGACAGGGCAAGAGACCCAGTACTTC.

CDR3 protein: CSAWTSGGENEQFF. CDR3 in DNA: TGCAGCGCTTGGACTAGCGGAGGAGAAAATGAGCAGTTCTTC. The gene calls are TRBV29-1 and TRBJ2-1; 10 positions agree with TRBD2. The length of the CDR3 is 14 residues. From germline, CDR1 is SQVTM and CDR2 ANQGSEA. The J segment lost 7 bases and the V segment lost 7 bases, leaving 10 bases of the junction unmatched.

The chain combines TRBV11-2 with TRBJ1-1; tentatively, D is TRBD1 (5 bases). Looked up from germline, CDR1 is SGHAT and CDR2 is FQNNGV. CDR3 length: 14 amino acids. Trimming took off 5 bases at V and 6 bases at J, with 16 bases between the two ends. The CDR3 DNA is TGTGCCAGCAGCCCGGTGGGGGGTGGGGCTGAAGCTTTCTTT. Translating gives CASSPVGGGAEAFF. Complete variable domain (other parts from reference TRBV11-2 and TRBJ1-1): EAGVAQSPRYKIIEKRQSVAFWCNPISGHATLYWYQQILGQGPKLLIQFQNNGVVDDSQLPKDRFSAERLKGVDSTLKIQPAKLEDSAVYLCASSPVGGGAEAFFGQGTRLTVV.

The chain recombines TRBV27 with TRBJ1-2; D is unclear. The ends were cut back, 5 bases at V and 4 bases at J, with 11 bases in the middle. The CDR3 extends over 13 amino acids. Germline assignment: CDR1 MNHEY and CDR2 SMNVEV (reference sequence). The CDR3 loop reads CASSAFGGYGYTF. The CDR3 DNA is TGTGCCAGCAGTGCCTTTGGAGGCTATGGCTACACCTTC.

The gene calls are TRBV5-1 and TRBJ2-1; D gene ambiguous. Germline V lookup: CDR1 SGHRS, CDR2 YFSETQ. The V end was cut by 7 bases, the J end by 8 bases, with 10 bases between. The CDR3 spans 11 residues. CDR3 protein: CASREFHEQFF. The CDR3 DNA reads TGCGCCAGCCGTGAGTTCCATGAGCAGTTCTTC. The entire variable domain, with the rest obtained from reference TRBV5-1 and TRBJ2-1, is as follows: KAGVTQTPRYLIKTRGQQVTLSCSPISGHRSVSWYQQTPGQGLQFLFEYFSETQRNKGNFPGRFSGRQFSNSRSEMNVSTLELGDSALYLCASREFHEQFFGPGTRLTVL.

The rearrangement uses TRBV19 and TRBJ2-3; 8 positions match TRBD1. The J segment lost 6 bases and the V segment lost 3 bases, leaving 8 bases of the junction unmatched. Germline V gene lookup returns CDR1 LNHDA and CDR2 SQIVND (reference sequence). The CDR3 runs 15 residues. CDR3 sequence reads: CASSIQGQEGDTQYF. CDR3 DNA: TGTGCCAGTAGTATCCAGGGACAGGAGGGGGATACGCAGTATTTT.

The chain couples TRBV7-9 to TRBJ2-3; 10 bases fit TRBD2. This CDR3 contains 14 residues. CDR1 is SEHNR and CDR2 is FQNEAQ in the germline V gene (reference sequence). After removal of 8 bases from V and 0 bases from J, the junction contained 2 bases not matched to a gene. The CDR3 spells CASLSGGSTDTQYF. CDR3 bases: TGTGCCAGCCTTAGCGGGGGGAGCACAGATACGCAGTATTTT.

This chain joins TRBV7-9 and TRBJ1-2; 7 bases fit TRBD1. V shed 5 bases, J shed 8 bases, and the junction held 8 bases outside the gene matches. Germline V gene lookup returns CDR1 SEHNR and CDR2 FQNEAQ (reference sequence). CDR3 size: 13 residues. The CDR3 is CASSPRQGGGYTF. The CDR3 DNA reads as TGTGCCAGCAGCCCCCGACAGGGAGGCGGCTACACCTTC.

The rearrangement uses TRBV7-2 and TRBJ2-7; D is possibly TRBD2 (7 bases). The CDR3 contains 16 residues. Germline CDR1 SGHTA, CDR2 FQGNSA. V gave up 2 bases and J gave up 0 bases, with 14 bases separating them. The CDR3 region has the DNA TGTGCCAGCAGCTTAAGGGGGGGGCAGGCCTCCTACGAGCAGTACTTC. The encoded protein is CASSLRGGQASYEQYF.

This chain joins TRBV2 and TRBJ2-2, with TRBD2 as a possible D gene (5 bases). Trimming stripped 6 bases from V and 8 bases from J, with 7 bases between. The germline V gene has CDR1 SNHLY and CDR2 FYNNEI. This CDR3 spans 11 amino acids. The CDR3 reads CASREAGELFF. The CDR3 nucleotides are TGTGCCAGCAGGGAGGCGGGGGAGCTGTTTTTT.

The chain carries TRBV5-4 and TRBJ1-2; 9 bases agree with TRBD1. In germline, CDR1 is SGHNT, CDR2 YYREEE (reference sequence). After removal of 4 bases from V and 0 bases from J, the junction contained 10 bases not matched to a gene. The CDR3 runs to 17 residues. CDR3 sequence (DNA): TGTGCCAGCAGCCCGACAACCGGACAGGGGACTAACTATGGCTACACCTTC. Amino acid sequence: CASSPTTGQGTNYGYTF.

The genes are TRBV30 and TRBJ2-1, with TRBD2 as a possible D gene (6 bases). CDR3 length: 14 residues. Germline CDR1 GTSNPN, CDR2 SVGIG (reference sequence). Trimming took 7 bases from V and 6 from J, leaving 19 bases between them. The CDR3 sequence is CAFLTGRDVNEQFF. CDR3 sequence (DNA): TGTGCCTTCCTAACTGGGCGGGATGTCAATGAGCAGTTCTTC.

The genes are TRBV6-5 and TRBJ1-2; D might be TRBD1 (6 bases). V lost 2 bases, J lost 1 base, and 14 bases lay in between. Germline V gene data show CDR1 as MNHEY and CDR2 as SVGAGI. The CDR3 contains 16 residues. The CDR3 loop reads CASSYTGQPFNYGYTF. CDR3 DNA: TGTGCCAGCAGTTACACCGGACAGCCTTTTAACTATGGCTACACCTTC.

V is TRBV28 and J is TRBJ2-7, with D perhaps TRBD1 (5 bases). Per germline, CDR1 MDHEN and CDR2 SYDVKM. The CDR3 has 22 residues. Trimming left V 10 bases short and J 3 bases short, with 43 bases between. This chain's CDR3 is CATAPVYRRPRPQPQLYYEQYF. The CDR3 DNA reads TGTGCCACCGCTCCGGTGTACAGGAGACCCAGACCCCAACCTCAACTATACTACGAGCAGTACTTC.

This chain connects TRBV12-5 to TRBJ2-5; TRBD2 might be the D (5 bases). The germline V gene has CDR1 LGHNT and CDR2 FRNRAP. The CDR3 loop spans 16 amino acids. V was clipped by 2 bases and J by 5 bases, with 18 bases between them. The CDR3, as DNA: TGTGCTAGTGGTTTGTCTCTGGGAGCGTTTACGGAGACCCAGTACTTC. This codes for CASGLSLGAFTETQYF.